In this sample, the clone carrying this TCR beta chain turned up once. Its matching antigen is unknown. The data are from a study of graft-versus-host responses after intestinal transplantation. Study-level background: Multivisceral, liver-intestinal, or isolated intestinal transplants were performed in recipients.

After removal of 6 bases from V and 0 bases from J, the junction contained 9 bases not matched to a gene. This CDR3 contains 16 residues. The germline gives CDR1 LGHNT, CDR2 FRNRAP. Repertoires were generated with immunoSEQ multiplex PCR, while TCRdb's copy carries only in-frame clones and drops some. The sample consists of some 90,000 clones, 90% of them appearing once. General study results and limits: Within the allografts of patients who had graft-donor T cell macrochimerism, graft-versus-host to host-versus-graft clonal ratios were high. Association was observed between peak circulating GvH clone levels and early post-transplant HvG declines.

The rearrangement joins TRBV12-5 to TRBJ2-3; 7 bases fit TRBD1. The source of this sequence is a human donor who received an intestinal transplant. The material sequenced was unstimulated CD4+ T cells sorted from spleen or lymph node cells, taken before intestinal transplant. The CDR3 DNA sequence: TGTGCTAGTGGCCAGGGGGACAGCCGGAGCACAGATACGCAGTATTTT. Its protein product is CASGQGDSRSTDTQYF.